This passage covers 30 T cell receptor beta chains from one sample sequenced in a study of blood T cells in healthy people across ages. PCR was performed a second time for roughly 7 to 11 cycles using a sample-barcoded 5' primer and a J-beta primer mix. From the 5' RACE reads, TCRdb called clonotypes with MiXCR, one entry per CDR3 protein. The sample includes 650,000 to 1,000,000 distinct CDR3 sequences, about 42% of them seen just once. The sample taken for sequencing was blood. The origin of the receptors is a man older than 75 in good health.

This clonotype occurred many times. As DNA, the CDR3 is TGCAGTGTCGGCCTGGAAACAGATACGCAGTATTTT. It translates to CSVGLETDTQYF. The chain recombines TRBV29-1 with TRBJ2-3; D gene ambiguous. CDR1 is SQVTM, CDR2 ANQGSEA, per germline. This CDR3 comprises 12 residues.

In its sample, this clonotype was seen a few times. The chain couples TRBV4-2 to TRBJ2-3; unclear D gene. The germline gives CDR1 LGHNA, CDR2 YNFKEQ. With 0 bases removed from V and 2 bases from J, the gap between germline ends came to 6 bases. The CDR3 is 14 amino acids. CDR3 sequence (DNA): TGTGCCAGCAGCCAAGATGCCGCCACAGATACGCAGTATTTT. Residues: CASSQDAATDTQYF.

Many counts were recorded for this clonotype. This chain uses TRBV28 with TRBJ2-6; no definite D call. Trimming removed 6 bases at V and 4 bases at J, with 10 bases between. The germline V gene encodes CDR1 MDHEN and CDR2 SYDVKM. The CDR3 runs to 14 residues. CDR3 coding DNA: TGTGCCAGCAGCAGGACGTCCGGGGCCAACGTCCTGACTTTC. Translated, it gives CASSRTSGANVLTF.

This chain uses TRBV5-1 with TRBJ2-3; TRBD1 is a possible D gene (6 bases). Trimming pared 9 bases from V and 0 bases from J, leaving 17 bases between. The CDR3 length is 15 residues. Looked up from germline, CDR1 is SGHRS and CDR2 is YFSETQ. The CDR3 region is CATLQGPGSTDTQYF. The DNA for the CDR3 is TGCGCCACCCTACAGGGCCCCGGGAGCACAGATACGCAGTATTTT.

This clonotype was seen repeatedly, ten times or more. This chain connects TRBV12-3 or TRBV12-4 to TRBJ2-4, with a possible D match to TRBD1 (8 bases). V was shortened by 5 bases and J by 5 bases, with 16 bases between the two germline ends. This CDR3 is built from 15 residues. The CDR3 protein is CASSLNRGRENIQYF. CDR3 coding DNA: TGTGCCAGCAGTCTAAACAGGGGGAGGGAAAACATTCAGTACTTC.

This clonotype was recorded a few times. V gene TRBV30 combines with J gene TRBJ1-4; D is unclear. The CDR3 sequence is 13 residues long. Germline V lookup: CDR1 GTSNPN, CDR2 SVGIG (reference sequence). Trimming removed 3 bases at V and 8 bases at J, with 13 bases between. The CDR3: CAWRSEVGEKLFF. In nucleotides, the CDR3 is TGTGCCTGGAGGAGTGAAGTGGGGGAAAAACTGTTTTTT.

This clonotype was counted only a few times. The chain couples TRBV6-2 or TRBV6-3 to TRBJ2-1; D is perhaps TRBD2 (5 bases). The CDR3 is made up of 13 amino acids. Germline CDR1 and CDR2: MNHEY and SVGEGT. Trimming pared 1 base from V and 9 bases from J, leaving 10 bases between. The CDR3 sequence: CASSYWASTEQFF. The CDR3 coding sequence is TGTGCCAGCAGTTACTGGGCTAGCACTGAGCAGTTCTTC.

This clonotype came up a few times. The chain carries TRBV20-1 and TRBJ2-4; weak D call: TRBD1 (6 bases). Germline V lookup: CDR1 DFQATT, CDR2 SNEGSKA (reference sequence). V lost 2 bases, J lost 0 bases, and 23 bases lay in between. The CDR3 has 19 amino acids. Here the CDR3 reads CSARPLRGAGGLAKNIQYF. The CDR3 DNA reads TGCAGTGCTAGACCCCTGAGGGGAGCTGGGGGCCTAGCCAAAAACATTCAGTACTTC.

The CDR3 loop is CASSALIKETQYF. DNA for the CDR3: TGTGCCAGCAGCGCGCTTATAAAAGAGACCCAGTACTTC. The chain has TRBV7-2 and TRBJ2-4, with unresolved D. Matching the DNA end better, TRBJ2-5 makes the J call doubtful. Germline V lookup: CDR1 SGHTA, CDR2 FQGNSA. This CDR3 spans 13 amino acids.

The CDR3, as DNA: TGTGCCAGCCACACGCAGGGTGGTTCACCCCTCCACTTT. The encoded protein is CASHTQGGSPLHF. The chain employs TRBV2 and TRBJ1-6; weak D call: TRBD1 (5 bases). The V end was cut by 8 bases, the J end by 9 bases, with 14 bases between. Germline V gives CDR1 SNHLY, CDR2 FYNNEI. This CDR3 is built from 13 residues.

The chain links TRBV28 to TRBJ2-1; TRBD1 agrees at 7 bases. The CDR3 runs 14 residues. Germline CDR1 and CDR2: MDHEN and SYDVKM. J was trimmed by 7 bases and V by 3 bases; bases with no gene match: 6. CDR3: CASSFSTGINEQFF. CDR3 DNA sequence: TGTGCCAGCAGTTTTTCGACAGGGATAAATGAGCAGTTCTTC.

Regarding this clonotype: A single base separates this from a much larger clone, so it may be a read error. This sequence joins TRBV6-2 or TRBV6-3 and TRBJ2-1, with TRBD2 identical over 13 bases. The J segment lost 5 bases and the V segment lost 7 bases, leaving 5 bases of the junction unmatched. Germline values: CDR1 MNHEY, CDR2 SVGEGT. The CDR3 extends over 15 amino acids. CDR3 DNA: TGTGCCAGCACCTCCGGGACTAGCGGGAACAATGAGCAGTTCTTC. It translates to CASTSGTSGNNEQFF.

The chain combines TRBV28 with TRBJ2-1; 14 bases are a match to TRBD2. Per germline, CDR1 MDHEN and CDR2 SYDVKM. The CDR3 totals 17 residues. Trimming cost V 5 bases and J 9 bases; bases outside gene matches: 12. The chain's CDR3 is CASSPGLAGGIYGEQFF. The CDR3 DNA reads as TGTGCCAGCAGTCCCGGACTAGCGGGAGGTATATATGGTGAGCAGTTCTTC. The variable domain in full, completed from reference TRBV28 and TRBJ2-1, reads DVKVTQSSRYLVKRTGEKVFLECVQDMDHENMFWYRQDPGLGLRLIYFSYDVKMKEKGDIPEGYSVSREKKERFSLILESASTNQTSMYLCASSPGLAGGIYGEQFFGPGTRLTVL.

The chain joins TRBV28 to TRBJ1-1; D gene unclear. Trimming removed 5 bases from V and 4 bases from J, with 11 bases in between. The CDR3 has 13 residues. The germline gives CDR1 MDHEN, CDR2 SYDVKM. The CDR3 here is CASSRIRFTEAFF. The CDR3 DNA sequence: TGTGCCAGCAGTAGGATTAGATTCACTGAAGCTTTCTTT.

This clonotype was counted ten times or more. This chain connects TRBV24-1 to TRBJ2-5, with a weak D call TRBD2 (6 bases). The germline V gene has CDR1 KGHDR and CDR2 SFDVKD. Between the trimmed V and J ends, which lost 3 bases and 4 bases, there was a span of 11 bases. This CDR3 contains 14 residues. CDR3 protein: CATSDITGRETQYF. The DNA of the CDR3 is TGTGCCACCAGTGATATAACCGGGAGAGAGACCCAGTACTTC.

V and J are TRBV20-1 and TRBJ1-5; maybe TRBD1 (6 bases). The germline V gene has CDR1 DFQATT and CDR2 SNEGSKA (reference sequence). The V gene lost 6 bases and the J gene lost 5 bases, with 20 bases spanning the gap. This CDR3 has 15 residues. CDR3 bases: TGCAGTGCCACTCTACCCCGGGGGGGCGATCAGCCCCAGCATTTT. Amino acid sequence: CSATLPRGGDQPQHF.

The chain recombines TRBV12-3 or TRBV12-4 with TRBJ2-3; D not resolved. This CDR3 comprises 15 residues. V was trimmed by 6 bases and J by 0 bases, leaving 13 bases between them. CDR3 bases: TGTGCCAGCAGCATGTGGGCAGCTAGCACAGATACGCAGTATTTT. Translated: CASSMWAASTDTQYF.

This clonotype was found many times. This chain links TRBV28 with TRBJ2-1; a weak D match, TRBD1 (5 bases). Germline V gene sequence: CDR1 MDHEN, CDR2 SYDVKM. CDR3 length equals 13 residues. The V gene lost 6 bases and the J gene lost 8 bases, with 14 bases spanning the gap. CDR3 bases: TGTGCCAGCAGCCCTCAGGTAGGGGATGAGCAGTTCTTC. Translating gives CASSPQVGDEQFF.

This clonotype was counted a few times. J is TRBJ2-7 and V is TRBV25-1; 10 bases align to TRBD2. The CDR3 extends over 15 amino acids. V trimming: 6 bases; J trimming: 2 bases; junction bases outside the gene matches: 7. Germline V gives CDR1 MGHDK, CDR2 SYGVNS. CDR3 residues: CASRGLAGEAYEQYF. The CDR3 DNA follows: TGTGCCAGCAGGGGTCTAGCGGGAGAAGCCTACGAGCAGTACTTC.

Regarding this clonotype: Sequence at one end of the junction differs from germline and may be a read error. V and J are TRBV12-3 or TRBV12-4 and TRBJ2-1, with a weak D call TRBD1 (5 bases). The DNA end is more similar to TRBJ2-7, so the J call may be wrong. The CDR3 consists of 15 residues. CDR3 nucleotides: TGTGCCGGCAGTTTAGGGGTAAGCTCCTACAATGAGCAGTACTTC. Translated: CAGSLGVSSYNEQYF.

The rearrangement links TRBV10-3 to TRBJ1-2; D is perhaps TRBD1 (6 bases). CDR1 ENHRY and CDR2 SYGVKD come from the germline V gene. V was trimmed by 0 bases and J by 3 bases, leaving 8 bases between them. The CDR3 is made up of 14 amino acids. The CDR3 reads CAISESWGHYGYTF. DNA for the CDR3: TGTGCCATCAGTGAGTCATGGGGGCACTATGGCTACACCTTC.

In regard to this clonotype: A much larger clonotype is one base distant, so this may be a read error. The rearrangement links TRBV29-1 to TRBJ2-3; D not resolved. The V end was cut by 1 base, the J end by 2 bases, with 7 bases between. This CDR3 spans 13 amino acids. Germline CDR1 reads SQVTM; CDR2 reads ANQGSEA. The CDR3 protein is CSVEGQNTDTQYF. DNA of the CDR3: TGCAGCGTTGAAGGGCAAAACACAGATACGCAGTATTTT.

This chain uses TRBV7-9 with TRBJ2-7; D may be TRBD1 (6 bases). V lost 1 base and J lost 7, with 17 bases in between. This CDR3 is built from 15 residues. From germline, CDR1 is SEHNR and CDR2 FQNEAQ (reference sequence). In DNA form, the CDR3 reads TGTGCCAGCAGCTTAGGGGACACTATGAGGGAAGAGCAGTACTTC. It translates to CASSLGDTMREEQYF.

This clonotype was seen many times. The chain links TRBV11-2 to TRBJ2-7, with D tentatively TRBD1 (6 bases). V was cut by 5 bases and J by 3 bases, with 11 bases left in between. Germline V gene lookup returns CDR1 SGHAT and CDR2 FQNNGV. The CDR3 has 13 amino acids. The CDR3, as DNA: TGTGCCAGCAGCCGAGGGGACAACTACGAGCAGTACTTC. Amino acid sequence: CASSRGDNYEQYF.

This clonotype came up a few times. The chain joins TRBV2 to TRBJ2-5; TRBD1 agrees at 8 bases. Per germline, CDR1 SNHLY and CDR2 FYNNEI. The CDR3 runs to 15 residues. Losses at the gene ends were 4 bases for V and 4 bases for J; bases not matched to a gene: 8. CDR3 region: CASSVYRGVAETQYF. Here the CDR3 DNA reads TGTGCCAGCAGTGTGTACAGGGGGGTTGCAGAGACCCAGTACTTC.

This rearrangement joins TRBV7-3 to TRBJ2-6, with a tentative D call TRBD1 (6 bases). The CDR3 runs to 18 residues. Germline CDR1 and CDR2: SGHTA and FQGTGA. Trimming removed 1 base at V and 0 bases at J, with 13 bases between. CDR3 in amino acids: CASSLSSRGNSGANVLTF. The CDR3 bases are TGTGCCAGCAGCTTAAGTAGCAGGGGAAACTCTGGGGCCAACGTCCTGACTTTC.

Only a few counts were recorded for this clonotype. The chain links TRBV19 to TRBJ2-6; D remains unclear. CDR1 and CDR2 from the germline V gene are LNHDA and SQIVND (reference sequence). The CDR3 is 14 residues long. The V end lost 5 bases, the J end lost 1 base, and 6 bases lay between the germline ends. This CDR3 is CASSPMSGANVLTF. In DNA form, the CDR3 reads TGTGCCAGTAGTCCTATGTCTGGGGCCAACGTCCTGACTTTC.

The rearrangement joins TRBV2 to TRBJ2-3; D perhaps matches TRBD2 (7 bases). V gave up 2 bases and J gave up 3 bases, with 15 bases separating them. The CDR3 extends over 16 amino acids. Germline values: CDR1 SNHLY, CDR2 FYNNEI. For the CDR3, the DNA is TGTGCCAGCAGTGAAAGGACGGGGGGCGTGACAGATACGCAGTATTTT. Its translation: CASSERTGGVTDTQYF.

This chain joins TRBV27 and TRBJ2-1; 11 positions agree with TRBD1. The germline CDR1 and CDR2 sequences are MNHEY and SMNVEV (reference sequence). The CDR3 runs 17 residues. The V and J ends lost 5 bases and 4 bases, in that order; junction bases with no gene match: 10. CDR3 sequence: CASSLRTGGELYNEQFF. In DNA, the CDR3 is TGTGCCAGCAGTCTCAGGACAGGGGGCGAATTATACAATGAGCAGTTCTTC.

Turning to this clonotype: A much larger clonotype is one base distant, so this may be a read error. The chain links TRBV24-1 to TRBJ2-6; 9 bases match TRBD1. This CDR3 comprises 16 residues. Germline V gives CDR1 KGHDR, CDR2 SFDVKD. CDR3 bases: TGTGCCTCCTCGGGGACAGGGTCCTCTGGGGCCAACGTCCCGACTTTC. It translates to CASSGTGSSGANVPTF.